This TCR beta chain comes out of a study of blood T cell repertoires in COVID-19. Study-wide background: COVID-19 samples collected from the United States, Italy and Spain covered acute and convalescent phases. Sources were T cells, B-cell-depleted T cells, or PBMCs; the material itself was cDNA or gDNA.

TCRdb's copy holds only in-frame clones and misses some; the assay was immunoSEQ multiplex PCR. The sample yields about 40,000 clones, approximately 81% seen once. V shed 0 bases, J shed 1 base, and the junction held 7 bases outside the gene matches. Germline V gene lookup returns CDR1 MGHRA and CDR2 YSYEKL. The CDR3 consists of 17 residues. Sequencing used peripheral blood. The chain carries TRBV4-1 and TRBJ2-3; 7 bases match TRBD2. The clonotype was recovered from a man older than 75 with active or convalescent COVID-19. In DNA form, the CDR3 reads TGCGCCAGCAGCCAAGATGTCGGGAGGTGGGGCACAGATACGCAGTATTTT. Residues: CASSQDVGRWGTDTQYF.